Listed below are T cell receptor beta chains from one sample, sequenced in a study of blood T cells in healthy people across ages. Each CDR3 protein gets one entry after TCRdb re-called the 5' RACE reads with MiXCR. The sample shows 650,000 to 1,000,000 distinct CDR3 sequences, 35% to 40% of them seen only once. Material: blood. These receptors were obtained from a man in his late teens or twenties in good health. Each CDR3 is given with its conserved first and last residue. The D gene is left open where the match is weak. Only some rows state a clone size, as once, few, many or a class for expanded clones.

j_gene | v_gene | d_gene | abundance | CDR3nt | CDR3aa
TRBJ1-4 | TRBV12-3/TRBV12-4 | - | - | TGTGCCAGCAGGCTGACAGTTGAAAAACTGTTTTTT | CASRLTVEKLFF
TRBJ2-7 | TRBV4-3 | - | many | TGCGCCCCCGGGGCCCCCCGACAGTTCTACGAGCAGTACTTC | CAPGAPRQFYEQYF
TRBJ2-3 | TRBV6-1 | TRBD1 | - | TGTGCCAGCAGTGAATGGGCAGGGGGTGTAGATACGCAGTATTTT | CASSEWAGGVDTQYF
TRBJ1-6 | TRBV20-1 | - | many | TGCAGTGCTGGGGACATGTCCAATTCACCCCTCCACTTT | CSAGDMSNSPLHF
TRBJ2-1 | TRBV12-3/TRBV12-4 | - | many | TGTGCCAGCAGTTCTCGGGGTCCCGGGAATGAGCAGTTCTTC | CASSSRGPGNEQFF
TRBJ1-2 | TRBV29-1 | - | - | TGCAGCGTTGAAGAGGACAAGGGCTACACCTTC | CSVEEDKGYTF
TRBJ2-1 | TRBV4-1 | - | - | TGCGCCAGCAGCCAAGATCCCGGGGCCCACTACAATGAGCAGTTCTTC | CASSQDPGAHYNEQFF
TRBJ2-7 | TRBV7-9 | - | - | TGTGCCAGCAGCTTAAGTCCAAAAACTGAGGACGAGCAGTACTTC | CASSLSPKTEDEQYF
TRBJ2-1 | TRBV7-2 | - | many | TGTGCCAGCAGCTTAGCGGGGGCGGGGGAATACAATGAGCAGTTCTTC | CASSLAGAGEYNEQFF
TRBJ1-6 | TRBV10-3 | TRBD1 | few | TGTGCCATAAAAGCTGGGGACAGCGCATCCAATTCACCCCTCCACTTT | CAIKAGDSASNSPLHF
TRBJ1-5 | TRBV5-1 | TRBD1 | few | TGCGCCAGCAGCAGGACAGGGGCTCACAATCAGCCCCAGCATTTT | CASSRTGAHNQPQHF
TRBJ2-7 | TRBV6-2/TRBV6-3 | - | - | TGTGCCAGCAACCAGCACAATGAGCAGTACTTC | CASNQHNEQYF
TRBJ2-3 | TRBV6-6 | - | - | TGTGCCAGCAGTTACCGACTAGAGGGCAGCACAGATACGCAGTATTTT | CASSYRLEGSTDTQYF
TRBJ2-1 | TRBV3-1 | TRBD2 | - | TGTGCCAGCAGCCAAGTTGAGCGGGAGTATGAGCAGTTCTTC | CASSQVEREYEQFF
TRBJ2-5 | TRBV20-1 | - | - | TGCAGTGCTACCTTCGGAGGAGGGCAGGGGAATGAGCAGTACTTC | CSATFGGGQGNEQYF
TRBJ2-7 | TRBV20-1 | TRBD2 | once | TGCAGTGCTCCGGCGACTAGCGGGGGGGGGAACGAGCAGTACTTC | CSAPATSGGGNEQYF
TRBJ2-3 | TRBV3-1 | - | few | TGTGCCAGCAGCCAAGATCCCACAGGCACAGATACGCAGTATTTT | CASSQDPTGTDTQYF
TRBJ1-1 | TRBV6-6 | - | once | TGTGCCAGCAACCTACCGGGGATGAACACTGAAGCTTTCTTT | CASNLPGMNTEAFF
TRBJ2-7 | TRBV7-2 | - | few | TGTGCCAGCAGCAAAGTCGGCAGGGACGCCGACGAGCAGTACTTC | CASSKVGRDADEQYF
TRBJ2-5 | TRBV28 | - | - | TGTGCCAGCAATAGTGCGGGACCACAAGAGACCCAGTACTTC | CASNSAGPQETQYF
TRBJ1-6 | TRBV12-3/TRBV12-4 | - | - | TGTGCCAGCAGGGCTACGGATAATTCACCCCTCCACTTT | CASRATDNSPLHF